This TCR beta chain originates from a study of cytomegalovirus exposure and HLA in healthy donors. Study overall: A subsequent analysis reported that the 120 or so validation repertoires were produced on the same platform that had also been used for the 500 to 700 first-cohort repertoires.

From the approximately 120-subject validation cohort, which was separate from the approximately 670-subject first cohort, the donors were drawn. The study's findings and limits: In a later analysis, first-cohort TCR clusters were found to tend to co-occur in the 120 validation repertoires. According to reports, the classifier identified cytomegalovirus status with high specificity and sensitivity.

Trimming removed 4 bases from V and 2 bases from J, with 8 bases in between. CDR3 length equals 13 residues. Germline assignment: CDR1 LGHNA and CDR2 YNFKEQ. Comment on this clone: The target antigen is unknown.

Assay: immunoSEQ multiplex PCR; the TCRdb copy retains only in-frame clones and omits some. The sample carries about 73,000 clones, 85% to 90% recorded once. The V call is TRBV4-2, the J call TRBJ1-1, with D unclear. Sample: PBMCs. The clonotype originates from a woman between 18 and 30 years old in good health and CMV-seropositive. The CDR3 spells CASSPYTNTEAFF. CDR3 bases: TGTGCCAGCAGCCCCTATACCAACACTGAAGCTTTCTTT.